This T cell receptor beta chain was observed in a study of cytomegalovirus exposure and HLA in healthy donors. Study in general: Of the donors genotyped, some 400 in all, less than 90% fell in the Caucasian-associated ancestry cluster.

60 Vbeta and 13 Jbeta primers were used in PCR. Using immunoSEQ multiplex PCR, the repertoire was profiled, and TCRdb retains in-frame clones only, with some absent. The sample holds about 160,000 clones, 65% to 85% seen once. Sequenced: PBMCs. This TCR came from a woman aged 18-29 years in good health and CMV-seronegative.

The CDR3 loop reads CASSEMGLGEQFF. The CDR3 DNA follows: TGTGCCAGCAGTGAAATGGGACTAGGTGAGCAGTTCTTC. V is TRBV6-4 and J is TRBJ2-1, with 8 bases lining up with TRBD2. CDR3 size: 13 residues. Trimming took 3 bases from V and 9 from J; bases not matched to a gene: 4. Looked up from germline, CDR1 is MRHNA and CDR2 is SNTAGT.